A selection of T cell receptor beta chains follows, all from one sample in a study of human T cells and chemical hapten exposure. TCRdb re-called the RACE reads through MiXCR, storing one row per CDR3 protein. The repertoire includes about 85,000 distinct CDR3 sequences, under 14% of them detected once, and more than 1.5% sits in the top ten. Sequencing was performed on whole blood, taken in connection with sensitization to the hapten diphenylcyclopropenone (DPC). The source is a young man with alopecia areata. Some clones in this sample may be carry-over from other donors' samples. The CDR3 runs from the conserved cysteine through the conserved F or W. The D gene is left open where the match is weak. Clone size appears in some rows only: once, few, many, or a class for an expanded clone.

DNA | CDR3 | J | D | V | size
TGTGCCAGCAGTTTTCTCCGGGGGGGAGGTCAGCCCCAGCATTTT | CASSFLRGGGQPQHF | TRBJ1-5 | - | TRBV28 | many
TGCAGTGCTAACCGAATCGACAATAGCAATCAGCCCCAGCATTTT | CSANRIDNSNQPQHF | TRBJ1-5 | - | TRBV20-1 | few
TGTGCCAGCAGTTGGACGAGTCCGGGAGACACCGGGGAGCTGTTTTTT | CASSWTSPGDTGELFF | TRBJ2-2 | - | TRBV6-2/TRBV6-3 | few
TGTGCCACCAGTGATCGACAGGGGGTGAGCTCCTACAATGAGCAGTTCTTC | CATSDRQGVSSYNEQFF | TRBJ2-1 | TRBD1 | TRBV24-1 | few
TGTGCCAGCAGCCACCGGGAATCGAACACCGGGGAGCTGTTTTTT | CASSHRESNTGELFF | TRBJ2-2 | - | TRBV7-3 | -
TGTGCCAGCAGTTACGAGAGGCCCGCGAGCCCTGAAGCTTTCTTT | CASSYERPASPEAFF | TRBJ1-1 | - | TRBV6-2/TRBV6-3 | -
TGTGCCAGCAGCAAAGGGCGGGACAGGGACTACTACAATGAGCAGTTCTTC | CASSKGRDRDYYNEQFF | TRBJ2-1 | - | TRBV21-1 | -
TGTGCCATCACCCGCCTCGACCGGGACGCCTATGGCTACACCTTC | CAITRLDRDAYGYTF | TRBJ1-2 | - | TRBV6-2/TRBV6-3 | many
TGTGCCAGCAGTTACCCCGACAGGGGCTACGAGCAGTACTTC | CASSYPDRGYEQYF | TRBJ2-7 | TRBD1 | TRBV6-2/TRBV6-3 | few
TGTGCCAGCAGTTCGATCGGGACACTTTATGGCTACACCTTC | CASSSIGTLYGYTF | TRBJ1-2 | - | TRBV6-5 | many
TGCGCCAGCAGTGACGGGCGTAGGTCTCCTGAAGCTTTCTTT | CASSDGRRSPEAFF | TRBJ1-1 | - | TRBV4-1 | few
TGTGCCAGCAGCCAATGGGGACCGTCTCCCTCCTCTGGGGCCAACGTCCTGACTTTC | CASSQWGPSPSSGANVLTF | TRBJ2-6 | - | TRBV7-9 | many
TGTGCCATCAGGAAGACAGGGGATGGTGAAAAACTGTTTTTT | CAIRKTGDGEKLFF | TRBJ1-4 | TRBD1 | TRBV10-3 | -
TGCAGTGCTAGAGTCGGGGGAGACCATTATTCTCATCAGCCCCAGCATTTT | CSARVGGDHYSHQPQHF | TRBJ1-5 | - | TRBV20-1 | many
TGTGCCAGCAGCAACGGAGGGGTCAACACCGGGGAGCTGTTTTTT | CASSNGGVNTGELFF | TRBJ2-2 | - | TRBV28 | many
TGTGCCAGCAGAGGGATCACCGGGGAGCTGTTTTTT | CASRGITGELFF | TRBJ2-2 | - | TRBV28 | -
TGTGCTAGTGGTTTGTCGGGGCGGGGATACAATGAGCAGTTCTTC | CASGLSGRGYNEQFF | TRBJ2-1 | - | TRBV12-5 | many
TGCGCCAGCAGCCACCCCAGCGGGGACCGTTACAATGAGCAGTTCTTC | CASSHPSGDRYNEQFF | TRBJ2-1 | TRBD2 | TRBV4-1 | -